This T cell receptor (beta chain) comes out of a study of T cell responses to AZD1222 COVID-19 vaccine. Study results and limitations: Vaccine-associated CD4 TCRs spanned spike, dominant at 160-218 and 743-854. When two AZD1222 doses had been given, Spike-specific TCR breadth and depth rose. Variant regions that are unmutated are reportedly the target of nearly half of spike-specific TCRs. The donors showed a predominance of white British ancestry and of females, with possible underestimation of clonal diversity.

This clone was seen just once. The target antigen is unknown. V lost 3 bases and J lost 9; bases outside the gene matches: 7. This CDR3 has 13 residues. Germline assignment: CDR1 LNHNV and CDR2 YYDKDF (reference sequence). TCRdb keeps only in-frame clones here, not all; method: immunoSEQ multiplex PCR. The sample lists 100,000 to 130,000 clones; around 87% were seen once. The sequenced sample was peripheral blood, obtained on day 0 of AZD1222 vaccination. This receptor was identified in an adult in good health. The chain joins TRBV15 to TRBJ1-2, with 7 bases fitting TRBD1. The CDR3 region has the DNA TGTGCCACCAGCAGGGAGACAGGGTTGAGCTACACCTTC. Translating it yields CATSRETGLSYTF.